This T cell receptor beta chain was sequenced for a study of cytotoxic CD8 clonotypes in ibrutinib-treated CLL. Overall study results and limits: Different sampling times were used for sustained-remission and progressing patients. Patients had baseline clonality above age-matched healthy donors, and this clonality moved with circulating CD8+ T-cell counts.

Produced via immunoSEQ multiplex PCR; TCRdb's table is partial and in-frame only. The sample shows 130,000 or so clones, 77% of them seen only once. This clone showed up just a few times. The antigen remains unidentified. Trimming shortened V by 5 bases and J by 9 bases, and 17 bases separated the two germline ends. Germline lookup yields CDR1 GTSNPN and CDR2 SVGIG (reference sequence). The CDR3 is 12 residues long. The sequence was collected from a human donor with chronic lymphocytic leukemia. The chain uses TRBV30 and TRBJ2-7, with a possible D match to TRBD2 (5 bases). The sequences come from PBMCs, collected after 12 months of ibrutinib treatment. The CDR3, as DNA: TGTGCCTGGGCCGAACTCTCGGGGTGGCAGTACTTC. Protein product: CAWAELSGWQYF.